This T cell receptor beta chain comes out of a study of CDR3 diversity in severe acne. TCRdb used MiXCR to reprocess the PCR reads, holding one entry per CDR3 protein. The table shows around 94,000 distinct CDR3 sequences, with approximately 47% occurring only once. Only one count was recorded for this clonotype. Per germline, CDR1 LNHNV and CDR2 YYDKDF (reference sequence). The CDR3 is 12 amino acids. With 3 bases removed from V and 4 bases from J, the gap between germline ends came to 6 bases. Material: blood. This TCR came from a male donor with acne. The chain recombines TRBV15 with TRBJ2-5; D uncertain. CDR3 nucleotides: TGTGCCACCAGCAGCGAATCAGAGACCCAGTACTTC. It translates to CATSSESETQYF.